Below, 5 T cell receptor beta chains from the same sample are listed, as sequenced in a study of OX40 agonist ivuxolimab in advanced cancers. Some clones are missing from TCRdb's copy, which holds only in-frame ones; the method was immunoSEQ multiplex PCR. The profile shows under 80,000 clones, about 88% of them singletons. Sequences were derived from CD4+ or CD8+ T cells sorted from blood, sampled in a trial of the OX40 agonist ivuxolimab. Receptors originate from an adult with an advanced solid tumor such as melanoma, head and neck, liver or kidney cancer.

The chain has TRBV5-4 and TRBJ2-2; D is ambiguous. This CDR3 spans 16 amino acids. CDR1 SGHNT and CDR2 YYREEE come from the germline V gene (reference sequence). V dropped 4 bases and J dropped 1 base, with 14 bases sitting between them. CDR3: CASSHPTELNTGELFF. The CDR3 nucleotides read TGTGCCAGCAGCCACCCGACTGAGCTGAACACCGGGGAGCTGTTTTTT.

The table lists this clone with a few counts. J is TRBJ2-3 and V is TRBV5-1; TRBD2 matches at 8 bases. The length of the CDR3 is 15 residues. The germline V gene encodes CDR1 SGHRS and CDR2 YFSETQ. V shed 5 bases and J 1 base; nucleotides not matched to a gene: 6. The CDR3 DNA sequence: TGCGCCAGCAGTATTTCGCGGGGGGGCACAGATACGCAGTATTTT. Its translation: CASSISRGGTDTQYF.

This chain links TRBV5-1 with TRBJ2-7; the match to TRBD1 covers 7 bases. The CDR3 has 16 amino acids. V lost 3 bases and J lost 5; bases outside the gene matches: 14. CDR1 is SGHRS and CDR2 is YFSETQ in the germline V gene. The CDR3 spells CASSSSRTGTLNEQYF. In DNA, the CDR3 is TGCGCCAGCAGCTCTTCCCGGACAGGAACCCTAAACGAGCAGTACTTC.

This rearrangement joins TRBV7-2 to TRBJ1-1, with D perhaps matching TRBD1 (5 bases). Germline values: CDR1 SGHTA, CDR2 FQGNSA. The CDR3 totals 14 residues. V was trimmed by 5 bases and J by 1 base, leaving 11 bases between them. CDR3 in amino acids: CASSPGPQNTEAFF. DNA for the CDR3: TGTGCCAGCAGCCCGGGACCGCAGAACACTGAAGCTTTCTTT.

About this clone itself: The same CDR3 also results from other DNA sequences found in this sample. This sequence joins TRBV19 and TRBJ1-1; a weak D match, TRBD1 (5 bases). V gave up 2 bases and J gave up 5 bases, with 9 bases separating them. The CDR3 contains 13 residues. In germline, CDR1 is LNHDA, CDR2 SQIVND (reference sequence). CDR3 bases: TGTGCCAGTAGTATAAATCGGGGGACTGAAGCTTTCTTT. Translation: CASSINRGTEAFF.